This TCR beta chain is from a study of long-term antiretroviral therapy in people with HIV. At the level of the study: There is a gap of about a decade between the earliest samples and the later 2015 immediate-ART recommendation.

Study conclusions and caveats: Clonal populations expanded prior to ART predominated within the repertoire at all time points. Repertoires in HIV (unlike those of controls) had narrower CDR3 length ranges.

The authors ran the immunoSEQ assay, v3.0, at survey level. Produced via immunoSEQ multiplex PCR; TCRdb's table is partial and in-frame only. This table holds approximately 28,000 clones, about 95% found once. The United States was where all participants with HIV were treated. After removal of 3 bases from V and 1 base from J, the junction contained 1 base not matched to a gene. Per the germline V gene, CDR1 is GTSNPN and CDR2 is SVGIG (reference sequence). This CDR3 is 13 amino acids long. This clone was seen just once. Its specificity is not known. The chain employs TRBV30 and TRBJ1-1; the match to TRBD1 covers 8 bases. The TCR sequence derives from a man aged 25 to 40 with HIV. Sequenced material: unsorted PBMCs, taken 5.3 years after starting antiretroviral therapy. The CDR3 spells CAWSTGGNTEAFF. The CDR3 DNA reads as TGTGCCTGGAGCACAGGGGGGAACACTGAAGCTTTCTTT.